A single sample gave rise to the 7 T cell receptor beta chains below, sequenced in a study of T cell responses to AZD1222 COVID-19 vaccine. TCRdb's copy holds only in-frame clones and misses some; the assay was immunoSEQ multiplex PCR. The sample holds around 120,000 clones, around 92% seen once. The sequenced sample was peripheral blood, obtained on day 0 of AZD1222 vaccination. These TCRs come from an adult in good health.

This clone was counted once. This chain joins TRBV28 and TRBJ1-4; 7 positions match TRBD1. This CDR3 has 16 amino acids. The germline V gene encodes CDR1 MDHEN and CDR2 SYDVKM. V trimming: 2 bases; J trimming: 3 bases; junction bases outside the gene matches: 6. In nucleotides, the CDR3 is TGTGCCAGCAGTTTAGCACAGGGGCCATCTAATGAAAAACTGTTTTTT. This gives the protein CASSLAQGPSNEKLFF.

J is TRBJ1-6 and V is TRBV9; D gene ambiguous. The CDR3 totals 13 residues. V gave up 0 bases and J gave up 13 bases, with 11 bases separating them. The V gene's germline CDR1 is SGDLS and CDR2 YYNGEE. CDR3 sequence: CASSVDQQFPLHF. CDR3 DNA sequence: TGTGCCAGCAGCGTAGATCAGCAGTTCCCCCTCCACTTT.

The chain couples TRBV30 to TRBJ2-3, with no clear D. Per the germline V gene, CDR1 is GTSNPN and CDR2 is SVGIG (reference sequence). With 0 bases removed from V and 1 base from J, the gap between germline ends came to 5 bases. The CDR3 has 13 amino acids. This chain's CDR3 is CAWSVLRTDTQYF. The DNA for the CDR3 is TGTGCCTGGAGTGTATTGCGCACAGATACGCAGTATTTT.

This clone has a single count. In DNA, the CDR3 is TGTGCCAGCAGCCCTCGAGGGGGGGGGTTCAATGAAAAACTGTTTTTT. Translated: CASSPRGGGFNEKLFF. The chain has TRBV7-2 and TRBJ1-4; TRBD1 is a possible D gene (6 bases). Per the germline V gene, CDR1 is SGHTA and CDR2 is FQGNSA. V lost 5 bases to trimming and J lost 5 bases, with 18 bases between them. There are 16 residues in the CDR3.

The chain employs TRBV5-6 and TRBJ1-2, with unresolved D. Germline V gives CDR1 SGHDT, CDR2 YYEEEE. The CDR3 length is 13 residues. V dropped 0 bases and J dropped 3 bases, with 6 bases sitting between them. The CDR3 region is CASSLVQDYGYTF. In nucleotides, the CDR3 is TGTGCCAGCAGCTTGGTCCAAGACTATGGCTACACCTTC. Looking up the rest from reference TRBV5-6 and TRBJ1-2 gives the full variable domain: DAGVTQSPTHLIKTRGQQVTLRCSPKSGHDTVSWYQQALGQGPQFIFQYYEEEERQRGNFPDRFSGHQFPNYSSELNVNALLLGDSALYLCASSLVQDYGYTFGSGTRLTVV.

The rearrangement links TRBV6-5 to TRBJ1-3, with TRBD1 matching over 7 bases. The trim removed 6 bases at V and 1 base at J, leaving 6 bases unmatched. The CDR3 totals 15 residues. In germline, CDR1 is MNHEY, CDR2 SVGAGI. This CDR3 is CASRPTGVSGNTIYF. As DNA, the CDR3 is TGTGCCAGCAGGCCCACAGGGGTATCTGGAAACACCATATATTTT.

In its sample, this clone was seen once. The chain combines TRBV27 with TRBJ1-2, with D possibly being TRBD1 (6 bases). CDR1 and CDR2 from the germline V gene are MNHEY and SMNVEV (reference sequence). V lost 6 bases, J lost 4 bases, and 18 bases lay in between. This CDR3 comprises 15 residues. CDR3 sequence (DNA): TGTGCCAGCAGCCCTGGACAGTCTGCATCCTATGGCTACACCTTC. It encodes CASSPGQSASYGYTF.